The clone carrying this T cell receptor beta chain was seen more than once but under ten times. Antigen specificity is unknown. Graves' hyperthyroidism is called stable when ophthalmopathy does not progress within 18 months. Every diagnosis used clinical symptoms, serum thyroxine and TRAb, thyroid ultrasound and orbital computed tomography. This entry is derived from a study of T cells in Graves' hyperthyroidism and ophthalmopathy. Study outcomes and limitations: Ophthalmopathy was predicted by the model a median of about 6.7 months ahead of onset. Blood also carried most thyroid clonotypes expanded above 0.001.

The CDR3 has 11 amino acids. Germline V CDR1 and CDR2: MNHEY, SVGEGT. V dropped 1 base and J dropped 11 bases, with 6 bases sitting between them. From RNA transcripts, TCR beta CDR3 regions were amplified. HTBI primers were employed in a first-round RT-PCR of the TCR CDR3. TCRdb fed the multiplex PCR reads into MiXCR, producing one record per CDR3 protein. The sample yields around 600,000 distinct CDR3 sequences, more than 15% seen once. This TCR was sampled from a woman aged 25 to 45 with Graves' hyperthyroidism. The chain is built from TRBV6-2 or TRBV6-3 and TRBJ2-1; D is unresolved. The sequenced material came from blood. This CDR3 is CASSYLGQQFF. The CDR3 bases are TGTGCCAGCAGTTACTTAGGGCAGCAGTTCTTC.